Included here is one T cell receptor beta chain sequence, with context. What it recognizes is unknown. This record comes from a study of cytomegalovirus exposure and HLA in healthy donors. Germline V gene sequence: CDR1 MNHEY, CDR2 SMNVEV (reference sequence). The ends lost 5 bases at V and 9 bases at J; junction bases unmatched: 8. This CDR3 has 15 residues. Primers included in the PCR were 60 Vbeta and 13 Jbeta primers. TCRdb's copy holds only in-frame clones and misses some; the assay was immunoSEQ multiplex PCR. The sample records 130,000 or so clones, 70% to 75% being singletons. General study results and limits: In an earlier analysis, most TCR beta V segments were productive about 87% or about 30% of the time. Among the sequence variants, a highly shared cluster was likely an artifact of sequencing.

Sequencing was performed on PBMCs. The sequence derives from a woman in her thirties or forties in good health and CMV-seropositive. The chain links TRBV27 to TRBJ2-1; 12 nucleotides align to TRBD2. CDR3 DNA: TGTGCCAGCAGTGCGCGGACTAGCGGGATTCTTGAGCAGTTCTTC. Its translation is CASSARTSGILEQFF.